This entry lists 29 T cell receptor beta chains sequenced from one sample in a study of cytomegalovirus exposure and HLA in healthy donors (dated by TCRdb to the late 2010s). Library generation was performed with the immunoSEQ multiplex PCR assay. The multiplex PCR relied on a mix of 60 forward primers for TCR Vbeta segments and 13 reverse primers for TCR Jbeta segments. Sourced from immuneACCESS, this table was stored by TCRdb with only in-frame sequences that have V and J called. A share of the clones is absent; for the studies checked, an unresolved V gene accounts for under half, and the remainder has no known explanation. This sample comprises about 96,000 clones, about 70% of them detected only once. Under 3% of the sample is taken by the ten largest. Sequencing was carried out using PBMCs. These receptors originate from a female donor in good health and CMV-seropositive.

This clone came up once. The gene calls are TRBV7-9 and TRBJ2-7; D might be TRBD1 (5 bases). This CDR3 region has 12 residues. V was clipped by 5 bases and J by 7 bases, with 12 bases between them. Germline CDR1 is SEHNR and CDR2 is FQNEAQ (reference sequence). DNA for the CDR3: TGTGCCAGCAGCCCAAGTAGGGGTGAGCAGTACTTC. Translating gives CASSPSRGEQYF.

This chain joins TRBV28 and TRBJ1-1; D perhaps matches TRBD1 (5 bases). The CDR3 has 15 amino acids. The germline gives CDR1 MDHEN, CDR2 SYDVKM. V lost 0 bases and J lost 4, with 12 bases in between. CDR3 loop: CASSLCPCGGTEAFF. As DNA, the CDR3 is TGTGCCAGCAGTTTATGCCCGTGCGGGGGCACTGAAGCTTTCTTT.

The chain employs TRBV5-1 and TRBJ2-1; 13 bases map to TRBD2. The CDR3 is 16 amino acids. From germline, CDR1 is SGHRS and CDR2 YFSETQ. The trim removed 4 bases at V and 4 bases at J, leaving 5 bases unmatched. The DNA of the CDR3 is TGCGCCAGCAGCCAGGGACTAGCGGGACCATACAATGAGCAGTTCTTC. This codes for CASSQGLAGPYNEQFF.

The chain carries TRBV23-1 and TRBJ2-5; D might be TRBD1 (5 bases). TRBV23-1 is placed among ORFs of uncertain function. CDR3 length: 17 residues. The V gene lost 2 bases and the J gene lost 1 base, with 17 bases spanning the gap. The CDR3 DNA is TGCGCCAGCAGTCAACCGGCCCGTCCAGGGTCCCAAGAGACCCAGTACTTC. It encodes CASSQPARPGSQETQYF.

The V and J genes are TRBV11-2 and TRBJ1-2, with TRBD1 as a possible D gene (5 bases). CDR3 size: 16 residues. CDR1 and CDR2 (germline): SGHAT, FQNNGV. The V end was cut by 0 bases, the J end by 0 bases, with 11 bases between. Here the CDR3 reads CASSLDRQLANYGYTF. The CDR3, as DNA: TGTGCCAGCAGCTTAGATCGACAGTTAGCTAACTATGGCTACACCTTC.

The chain uses TRBV30 and TRBJ1-1; the D is unclear. Trimming left V 4 bases short and J 2 bases short, with 8 bases between. The germline V gene has CDR1 GTSNPN and CDR2 SVGIG (reference sequence). The CDR3 runs to 12 residues. The CDR3 sequence: CAWIRVNTEAFF. The CDR3 DNA follows: TGTGCCTGGATACGGGTTAACACTGAAGCTTTCTTT.

The CDR3 here is CASRGLNEKLFF. The CDR3 DNA reads TGTGCCAGCAGGGGTTTGAATGAAAAACTGTTTTTT. The rearrangement joins TRBV19 to TRBJ1-4; TRBD1 is a possible D gene (6 bases). Trimming took off 9 bases at V and 5 bases at J, with 10 bases between the two ends. The germline V gene has CDR1 LNHDA and CDR2 SQIVND (reference sequence). CDR3 length: 12 amino acids.

This clone was counted a single time. This chain links TRBV19 with TRBJ1-4, with 7 bases lining up with TRBD1. V lost 11 bases, J lost 3 bases, and 9 bases stayed unmatched. Germline CDR1 LNHDA, CDR2 SQIVND (reference sequence). The CDR3 consists of 14 residues. CDR3 region: CASVTGTANEKLFF. In nucleotides, the CDR3 is TGTGCCTCTGTAACCGGGACAGCTAATGAAAAACTGTTTTTT.

The rearrangement uses TRBV13 and TRBJ1-4; TRBD1 aligns across 10 bases. Trimming removed 5 bases from V and 5 bases from J; junction bases left unmatched: 2. The CDR3 is made up of 14 amino acids. From germline, CDR1 is PRHDT and CDR2 FYEKMQ (reference sequence). CDR3 nucleotides: TGTGCCAGCAGCCTGGGACAGGGGAATGAAAAACTGTTTTTT. Amino acids: CASSLGQGNEKLFF.

The chain couples TRBV6-1 to TRBJ2-5, with a possible D match to TRBD1 (6 bases). The CDR3 runs 19 residues. The germline gives CDR1 MNHNS, CDR2 SASEGT. Trimming pared 4 bases from V and 3 bases from J, leaving 27 bases between. The CDR3 loop reads CASSATGFTQVPSKETQYF. CDR3 nucleotide sequence: TGTGCCAGCAGTGCAACAGGGTTCACACAGGTCCCATCTAAAGAGACCCAGTACTTC.

The chain links TRBV5-4 to TRBJ1-1; possible D gene TRBD1, 5 bases. There are 13 residues in the CDR3. The V end lost 1 base, the J end lost 8 bases, and 12 bases lay between the germline ends. The germline V gene encodes CDR1 SGHNT and CDR2 YYREEE (reference sequence). For the CDR3, the DNA is TGTGCCAGCAGCTTGTTGGGGGGGGTAGAAGCTTTCTTT. As protein: CASSLLGGVEAFF.

Of note for this clone: This CDR3 is missing its conserved last phenylalanine or tryptophan, likely due to a read error. This chain joins TRBV4-1 and TRBJ1-4; D call uncertain. Per the germline V gene, CDR1 is MGHRA and CDR2 is YSYEKL. V lost 2 bases and J 1 base, leaving 11 bases between the germline ends. This CDR3 spans 16 amino acids. Here the CDR3 reads CASSQFSGRTNEKLFV. The CDR3 bases are TGCGCCAGCAGCCAATTCTCCGGGAGAACTAATGAAAAACTGTTTGTT.

This sequence joins TRBV7-2 and TRBJ1-2; D is ambiguous. Germline lookup yields CDR1 SGHTA and CDR2 FQGNSA. The CDR3 consists of 14 residues. V was clipped by 2 bases and J by 1 base, with 8 bases between them. The CDR3 is CASSLRGFNYGYTF. As DNA, the CDR3 is TGTGCCAGCAGCTTACGGGGATTTAACTATGGCTACACCTTC.

The chain couples TRBV7-2 to TRBJ2-5; TRBD1 agrees at 7 bases. The CDR3 has 15 residues. Per germline, CDR1 SGHTA and CDR2 FQGNSA. V lost 5 bases, J lost 5 bases, and 11 bases stayed unmatched. The chain's CDR3 is CASSRQTGKDETQYF. In nucleotides, the CDR3 is TGTGCCAGCAGCCGACAGACAGGGAAGGATGAGACCCAGTACTTC.

The chain carries TRBV19 and TRBJ1-2; D remains ambiguous. The CDR3 loop spans 12 amino acids. Germline CDR1 LNHDA, CDR2 SQIVND (reference sequence). V was pared by 6 bases and J by 6 bases, with 11 bases between. CDR3 in amino acids: CASRGGGDGYTF. As DNA, the CDR3 is TGTGCCAGTAGAGGAGGAGGCGATGGCTACACCTTC.

J is TRBJ1-6 and V is TRBV28; the match to TRBD1 covers 7 bases. The trim removed 6 bases at V and 2 bases at J, leaving 4 bases unmatched. Germline CDR1 is MDHEN and CDR2 is SYDVKM. CDR3 size: 15 residues. CDR3 DNA sequence: TGTGCCAGCAGGATGGACAGGCCCTATAATTCACCCCTCCACTTT. Amino acid sequence: CASRMDRPYNSPLHF.

This chain links TRBV7-6 with TRBJ1-5; a weak D match, TRBD1 (5 bases). CDR3 size: 15 residues. V lost 0 bases and J 3 bases, leaving 9 bases between the germline ends. CDR1 and CDR2 from the germline V gene are SGHVS and FNYEAQ. CDR3 coding DNA: TGTGCCAGCAGCTTAGCCGGCGGACACAATCAGCCCCAGCATTTT. Protein: CASSLAGGHNQPQHF.

In this sample, this clone turned up once. The chain employs TRBV7-2 and TRBJ1-1, with D possibly being TRBD1 (5 bases). Germline CDR1 reads SGHTA; CDR2 reads FQGNSA. The CDR3 is made up of 13 amino acids. Between the trimmed V and J ends, which lost 3 bases and 5 bases, there was a span of 10 bases. CDR3 amino acids: CASSLGGDTEAFF. The DNA of the CDR3 is TGTGCCAGCAGCTTGGGGGGGGATACTGAAGCTTTCTTT.

The V gene is TRBV7-2, the J gene TRBJ2-3; TRBD1 matches 7 bases. Germline V gives CDR1 SGHTA, CDR2 FQGNSA. Trimming at V came to 5 bases and at J to 6 bases, leaving 11 bases not matched to a gene. The CDR3 sequence is 15 residues long. The CDR3: CASSPGGQFTDTQYF. The CDR3 DNA reads as TGTGCCAGCAGCCCAGGGGGACAGTTCACCGATACGCAGTATTTT.

V and J are TRBV5-1 and TRBJ2-3, with 13 bases identical to TRBD2. This CDR3 region has 15 residues. J lost 5 bases, V lost 4 bases, and 4 bases had no gene match. Germline V gene lookup returns CDR1 SGHRS and CDR2 YFSETQ. The CDR3 reads CASSLRTSGGDTQYF. The CDR3 DNA is TGCGCCAGCAGCCTCAGGACTAGCGGGGGAGATACGCAGTATTTT.

The gene calls are TRBV7-2 and TRBJ1-1, with TRBD1 matching over 8 bases. The CDR3 spans 16 residues. V lost 7 bases, J lost 1 base, and 11 bases stayed unmatched. Germline V gives CDR1 SGHTA, CDR2 FQGNSA. In DNA form, the CDR3 reads TGTGCCAGCAAGGAAGGGCAGGGGGCGCCGAACACTGAAGCTTTCTTT. It yields the protein CASKEGQGAPNTEAFF.

This chain uses TRBV5-1 with TRBJ2-3, with 8 bases aligning to TRBD2. This CDR3 has 14 residues. The germline CDR1 and CDR2 sequences are SGHRS and YFSETQ. The V and J ends lost 3 bases and 3 bases, in that order; junction bases with no gene match: 3. CDR3 amino acids: CASSSGTRTDTQYF. The CDR3 DNA is TGCGCCAGCAGCTCCGGGACTAGAACAGATACGCAGTATTTT.

This chain connects TRBV7-8 to TRBJ1-6, with TRBD1 matching over 7 bases. Germline values: CDR1 SGHVS, CDR2 FQNEAQ. This CDR3 spans 13 amino acids. V shed 7 bases, J shed 9 bases, and the junction held 6 bases outside the gene matches. The CDR3 spells CASKGTVLSPLHF. The CDR3 bases are TGTGCCAGCAAAGGGACAGTCCTTTCACCCCTCCACTTT.

The CDR3 DNA is TGTGCCAGCAGTTATGACAGGGGAAACACCATATATTTT. Translating gives CASSYDRGNTIYF. This sequence joins TRBV6-5 and TRBJ1-3; the D gene is possibly TRBD1 (6 bases). CDR3 size: 13 residues. The germline V gene encodes CDR1 MNHEY and CDR2 SVGAGI. Trimming left V 3 bases short and J 4 bases short, with 7 bases between.

This clone was observed once. CDR3 DNA: TGTGCCTGGGGCACAGGGGAACCTGGAAACACCATATATTTT. Its protein product is CAWGTGEPGNTIYF. The chain recombines TRBV30 with TRBJ1-3, with 7 bases that match TRBD1. This CDR3 contains 14 residues. V was pared by 5 bases and J by 2 bases, with 6 bases of the junction left unmatched. Germline V gene sequence: CDR1 GTSNPN, CDR2 SVGIG (reference sequence). The entire variable domain, with the rest obtained from reference TRBV30 and TRBJ1-3, is as follows: SQTIHQWPATLVQPVGSPLSLECTVEGTSNPNLYWYRQAAGRGLQLLFYSVGIGQISSEVPQNLSASRPQDRQFILSSKKLLLSDSGFYLCAWGTGEPGNTIYFGEGSWLTVV.

The chain couples TRBV4-2 to TRBJ2-5, with 13 bases fitting TRBD2. Per germline, CDR1 LGHNA and CDR2 YNFKEQ. The CDR3 contains 18 residues. Trimming removed 1 base from V and 5 bases from J; junction bases left unmatched: 10. The CDR3, as DNA: TGTGCCAGCAGCCAAGCCGGACTAGCGGGGGCAAGGGCGGAGACCCAGTACTTC. It is translated as CASSQAGLAGARAETQYF.

This clone was picked up one time. The chain links TRBV6-1 to TRBJ1-5; D unresolved. Trimming stripped 1 base from V and 7 bases from J, with 11 bases between. The germline CDR1 and CDR2 sequences are MNHNS and SASEGT. CDR3 length: 14 residues. The CDR3 region has the DNA TGTGCCAGCAGTGAAGGGGCCCCGGGGCAGCCCCAGCATTTT. Translation gives CASSEGAPGQPQHF.

The table lists this clone with a count of one. The chain has TRBV9 and TRBJ2-1, with D uncertain. Per germline, CDR1 SGDLS and CDR2 YYNGEE. The CDR3 is 15 residues long. The V end was cut by 2 bases, the J end by 0 bases, with 9 bases between. For the CDR3, the DNA is TGTGCCAGCAGCGTCTCAGAGGTCTCCTACAATGAGCAGTTCTTC. This gives the protein CASSVSEVSYNEQFF.

The chain combines TRBV4-2 with TRBJ2-3, with 9 bases identical to TRBD1. Looked up from germline, CDR1 is LGHNA and CDR2 is YNFKEQ. The V and J ends lost 1 base and 6 bases, in that order; junction bases with no gene match: 5. This CDR3 comprises 15 residues. The CDR3 is CASSQASDRGDTQYF. As DNA, the CDR3 is TGTGCCAGCAGCCAAGCGAGCGACAGGGGGGATACGCAGTATTTT.